What follows are 20 T cell receptor beta chains derived from one specimen sequenced in a study of T-cell memory formation after mild COVID-19. Via MiXCR, TCRdb re-called the 5' RACE reads, giving one row per CDR3 protein. The sample records 470,000 or so distinct CDR3 sequences, approximately 18% being singletons. Sequencing used PBMCs or a T cell subset sorted from them (not recorded which). These receptor sequences come from an adult woman who had mild COVID-19 (a few samples of this study predate the infection). Cell type and time point are not known.

This clonotype turned up a few times. CDR3 nucleotides: TGTGCCAGCAGCTTATGGGAGGGCCAGATTAATCAGCCCCAGCATTTT. As protein: CASSLWEGQINQPQHF. The chain couples TRBV7-2 to TRBJ1-5; D is uncertain. In germline, CDR1 is SGHTA, CDR2 FQGNSA. The CDR3 sequence is 16 residues long. The V and J ends lost 2 bases and 4 bases respectively, with 15 bases between them.

This clonotype was seen a handful of times. The chain has TRBV5-1 and TRBJ2-1; 8 bases align to TRBD2. The trim removed 5 bases at V and 1 base at J, leaving 8 bases unmatched. This CDR3 comprises 16 residues. Per germline, CDR1 SGHRS and CDR2 YFSETQ. CDR3 nucleotides: TGCGCCAGCAGTCGTACGGGACTAGATTCCTACAATGAGCAGTTCTTC. This encodes CASSRTGLDSYNEQFF. The entire variable domain, with the rest obtained from reference TRBV5-1 and TRBJ2-1, is as follows: KAGVTQTPRYLIKTRGQQVTLSCSPISGHRSVSWYQQTPGQGLQFLFEYFSETQRNKGNFPGRFSGRQFSNSRSEMNVSTLELGDSALYLCASSRTGLDSYNEQFFGPGTRLTVL.

This clonotype was picked up one time. This sequence joins TRBV4-1 and TRBJ2-7; 9 nucleotides align to TRBD2. With V trimmed by 0 bases and J by 9 bases, 3 bases remained unmatched. This CDR3 spans 13 amino acids. Germline V gene lookup returns CDR1 MGHRA and CDR2 YSYEKL. For the CDR3, the DNA is TGCGCCAGCAGCCAAGACGCGGGGGGGTTGCAGTACTTC. Translating it yields CASSQDAGGLQYF.

This clonotype was observed once. The chain is built from TRBV25-1 and TRBJ2-3; 7 bases map to TRBD1. Germline CDR1 MGHDK, CDR2 SYGVNS. The CDR3 contains 17 residues. V gave up 3 bases and J gave up 4 bases; unmatched junction bases: 13. CDR3 in amino acids: CASSDRGQVLWADTQYF. The CDR3 nucleotides are TGTGCCAGCAGTGACCGTGGACAGGTCCTGTGGGCAGATACGCAGTATTTT.

This clonotype has only a few counts. This chain's CDR3 is CASSLGRAGGPGEQFF. CDR3 sequence (DNA): TGTGCCAGCAGCTTAGGTCGAGCGGGAGGGCCTGGTGAGCAGTTCTTC. This chain uses TRBV7-9 with TRBJ2-1; the match to TRBD2 covers 10 bases. This CDR3 comprises 16 residues. J was trimmed by 9 bases and V by 1 base; bases with no gene match: 9. The germline gives CDR1 SEHNR, CDR2 FQNEAQ (reference sequence).

A few counts support this clonotype. This chain uses TRBV12-3 or TRBV12-4 with TRBJ1-5, with D tentatively TRBD1 (5 bases). The CDR3 sequence is 15 residues long. The ends were cut back, 3 bases at V and 2 bases at J, with 11 bases in the middle. CDR3 nucleotides: TGTGCCAGCAGTTTCCAAGGGGCCGGCAATCAGCCCCAGCATTTT. This codes for CASSFQGAGNQPQHF.

The V call is TRBV25-1, the J call TRBJ1-2; no definite D call. Looked up from germline, CDR1 is MGHDK and CDR2 is SYGVNS. The CDR3 extends over 14 amino acids. V dropped 2 bases and J dropped 3 bases, with 10 bases sitting between them. Here the CDR3 reads CASSEEDGHYGYTF. In DNA form, the CDR3 reads TGTGCCAGCAGTGAAGAGGACGGTCACTATGGCTACACCTTC.

This clonotype was counted only a few times. This chain uses TRBV7-9 with TRBJ2-2, with 11 bases lining up with TRBD2. From germline, CDR1 is SEHNR and CDR2 FQNEAQ (reference sequence). The CDR3 is 16 residues long. V shed 4 bases, J shed 5 bases, and the junction held 6 bases outside the gene matches. In nucleotides, the CDR3 is TGTGCCAGCAGCTCTAGCGGGAGGAAGTATACCGGGGAGCTGTTTTTT. Translation: CASSSSGRKYTGELFF.

CDR3 coding DNA: TGTGCCAGCAGCACACCGGGACTAGAAAACATTCAGTACTTC. It translates to CASSTPGLENIQYF. The chain employs TRBV5-4 and TRBJ2-4; 8 nucleotides align to TRBD2. V lost 4 bases to trimming and J lost 5 bases; unmatched junction nucleotides: 5. The CDR3 has 14 amino acids. The V gene's germline CDR1 is SGHNT and CDR2 YYREEE (reference sequence).

This clonotype was picked up a small number of times. CDR3 DNA: TGTGCCAGCAGAAGGACACCCGGGGGCACTGAAGCTTTCTTT. It is translated as CASRRTPGGTEAFF. The chain carries TRBV12-3 or TRBV12-4 and TRBJ1-1; the D gene is possibly TRBD1 (5 bases). The CDR3 runs to 14 residues. V shed 6 bases and J shed 4 bases, with 15 bases lying between them.

In its sample, this clonotype was seen a few times. The chain employs TRBV12-3 or TRBV12-4 and TRBJ1-1, with 9 bases matching TRBD1. This CDR3 is 12 amino acids long. Germline trimming cut 5 bases from V and 8 bases from J; bases unmatched to any gene: 3. This CDR3 is CASSAGQGEAFF. Here the CDR3 DNA reads TGTGCCAGCAGTGCTGGACAGGGGGAAGCTTTCTTT.

The chain couples TRBV7-9 to TRBJ2-1, with 9 bases aligning to TRBD2. V lost 3 bases and J lost 3; bases outside the gene matches: 6. Germline CDR1 and CDR2: SEHNR and FQNEAQ (reference sequence). This CDR3 spans 16 amino acids. Written as DNA, the CDR3 is TGTGCCAGCAGCTTTACCCTAGCGGGGTTCTACAATGAGCAGTTCTTC. It yields the protein CASSFTLAGFYNEQFF.

J is TRBJ2-3 and V is TRBV29-1; 9 bases match TRBD1. The CDR3 length is 11 residues. Per the germline V gene, CDR1 is SQVTM and CDR2 is ANQGSEA. V shed 7 bases, J shed 10 bases, and the junction held 6 bases outside the gene matches. The CDR3 region is CSAKQGASQYF. CDR3 in DNA: TGCAGCGCAAAACAGGGGGCTTCGCAGTATTTT.

The chain has TRBV27 and TRBJ2-5; 10 bases are a match to TRBD1. Germline values: CDR1 MNHEY, CDR2 SMNVEV (reference sequence). V lost 2 bases to trimming and J lost 5 bases; unmatched junction nucleotides: 5. CDR3 length: 15 residues. The CDR3, as DNA: TGTGCCAGCAGTTTAACGACAGGGGGCATGGAGACCCAGTACTTC. Translated, it gives CASSLTTGGMETQYF.

In its sample, this clonotype was seen a few times. This rearrangement joins TRBV27 to TRBJ2-7; a possible D gene is TRBD2 (6 bases). The CDR3 consists of 13 residues. Germline V gene data show CDR1 as MNHEY and CDR2 as SMNVEV (reference sequence). Trimming shortened V by 5 bases and J by 2 bases, and 10 bases separated the two germline ends. The CDR3 bases are TGTGCCAGCAGTGGGACTCCGACCTACGAGCAGTACTTC. It yields the protein CASSGTPTYEQYF.

The rearrangement uses TRBV11-3 and TRBJ2-1; perhaps TRBD1 as D (6 bases). V shed 2 bases and J shed 7 bases, with 15 bases lying between them. This CDR3 is 15 amino acids long. Germline V gene sequence: CDR1 SGHNT, CDR2 YENEEA. Here the CDR3 reads CASSLRGWAWNEQFF. In DNA, the CDR3 is TGTGCCAGCAGCTTAAGGGGGTGGGCTTGGAATGAGCAGTTCTTC.

The chain has TRBV12-5 and TRBJ2-7; D is ambiguous. Trimming took off 5 bases at V and 3 bases at J, with 11 bases between the two ends. In germline, CDR1 is LGHNT, CDR2 FRNRAP. The CDR3 has 13 amino acids. CDR3 nucleotide sequence: TGTGCTAGTGGTACACATAATCTCTACGAGCAGTACTTC. This codes for CASGTHNLYEQYF.

This clonotype came up a few times. The chain employs TRBV9 and TRBJ2-2; D perhaps matches TRBD1 (5 bases). The V and J ends lost 0 bases and 6 bases respectively, with 12 bases between them. CDR1 is SGDLS and CDR2 is YYNGEE in the germline V gene. This CDR3 is 15 amino acids long. CDR3 protein: CASSVEQDLSGELFF. The CDR3 nucleotides are TGTGCCAGCAGCGTAGAACAGGACCTTTCCGGGGAGCTGTTTTTT.

This clonotype was seen a few times. The V and J genes are TRBV27 and TRBJ1-5, with TRBD1 matching over 10 bases. The CDR3 has 14 residues. Trimming removed 5 bases from V and 6 bases from J; junction bases left unmatched: 4. CDR1 is MNHEY and CDR2 is SMNVEV in the germline V gene (reference sequence). This CDR3 reads CASSPRTGGQPQHF. For the CDR3, the DNA is TGTGCCAGCAGTCCGCGGACAGGGGGTCAGCCCCAGCATTTT.

This clonotype was seen only a few times. Here the CDR3 reads CSEESLLNTEAFF. In DNA form, the CDR3 reads TGCAGCGAAGAGAGCCTACTGAACACTGAAGCTTTCTTT. The chain uses TRBV29-1 and TRBJ1-1; the D is unclear. Germline values: CDR1 SQVTM, CDR2 ANQGSEA. Trimming stripped 7 bases from V and 0 bases from J, with 12 bases between. CDR3 size: 13 residues.